This TCR beta chain was profiled in a study of blood T cell repertoires in COVID-19 (dated by TCRdb to between 2020 and 2021). Concerning the study at large: Samples covering the acute and convalescent phases of COVID-19 were provided by collaborators in the United States, Italy and Spain. The prospective study material was composed of cDNA or gDNA derived from T cells, B-cell-depleted T cells, or PBMCs. Subjects who had been exposed to COVID-19, were actively infected with it, or had recovered from it provided the deeply sampled blood TCRbeta repertoires that made up the dataset. A freely available public database, intended as a resource for researchers studying the immune response to SARS-CoV-2, is where the repertoires were released. The samples were drawn from two sources: the first 160 participants of the ongoing ImmuneRACE study, and 950 to 1,500 subjects contributed by 6 global collaborators. Sample metadata almost always included a de-identified subject ID, COVID-19 status, age in years and sex. HLA class I and class II types, where available, came from metadata supplied by the sample provider rather than from assay-based typing. Study-wide findings and limitations: The amount of clinical and demographic metadata varied by source and participant and was provided uncurated.

TCRbeta CDR3 regions were amplified from genomic DNA by means of the immunoSEQ Assay, a bias-controlled multiplex PCR. The authors processed their data as follows. The number of nucleated cells in each sample was estimated by amplification of reference gene primers within the assay. To quantify the absolute abundance of each unique TCRbeta CDR3 rearrangement, sequence reads were collapsed and filtered. Productive Simpson clonality was computed per sample as the square root of Simpson's diversity index over productive rearrangements. TCRdb retrieved this table from immuneACCESS and kept in-frame rearrangements only. Not all clones are present; in checked studies, unresolved V genes account for under half, and no reason is known for the remainder. V, J and clone size are those of that table, while D and trimming were read from the DNA. In this sample the table shows 55,000 to 70,000 clones, about 90% of which occur a single time. The biggest ten clones account for 6.9% of the sample.

Worth noting for this clone: What this receptor recognizes is not known. Base qualities are not at hand, and no much larger clone is one base apart.

Collaborating institutions collected whole blood in K2EDTA tubes following their own protocols. For TCRbeta analysis, collaborators shipped samples in one of three forms: frozen whole blood, isolated PBMCs, or DNA extracted from either of those sample types. The material sequenced was peripheral blood. This clonotype was sampled from a man aged 55 to 70 with active or convalescent COVID-19.

The DNA is TGTGCCAGCAGCTCAGGGAGGGCCTTTTACGAGCAGTACTTC. Translated, it gives CASSSGRAFYEQYF. The rearrangement combines TRBV6-2 or TRBV6-3 with TRBJ2-7, and 7 bases in between align with TRBD2. Trimming leaves V shorter by 6 bases and J shorter by 4 bases, with the junction holding 9 bases beyond the gene matches. Sequences MNHEY (CDR1) and SVGEGT (CDR2) are obtained from the germline V gene. Including cysteine and phenylalanine, the CDR3 has 14 amino acids. The only DNA kept is the CDR3, 42 bases in frame from the first base.